This is a list of T cell receptor beta chains from one sample in a study of tumor-infiltrating lymphocytes in oesophageal squamous cell carcinoma. TCRdb ran MiXCR on the PCR reads and lists one entry per CDR3 protein. This sample has more than 15,000 distinct CDR3 sequences, with about 50% found just once. Sequencing was carried out using normal esophageal tissue next to the tumor. The receptors shown here come from a female donor with esophageal squamous cell carcinoma. Both conserved end residues are trimmed from each CDR3.

V gene	J gene	CDR3 length	CDR3 protein
TRBV27	-	15	ASSLTGAGPKGETQY
TRBV2	-	11	ASRGQSSYEQY
TRBV28	TRBJ1-6	12	ASTEGSYNSPLH
TRBV7-2	TRBJ2-7	13	ASSLMSSGSVAQY
TRBV7-6	TRBJ2-1	14	ASSPPTSGRHNEQF
TRBV12-3/TRBV12-4	TRBJ2-7	12	ASKLAGAAYEQY
TRBV6-5	TRBJ2-1	16	ASSPRVGQLGSYNEQF
TRBV7-3	TRBJ2-1	13	ASSLRETPYNEQF
TRBV7-2	TRBJ1-5	13	ASSLGAGRFQPQH
TRBV5-4	TRBJ1-2	10	ASRRVGYGYT